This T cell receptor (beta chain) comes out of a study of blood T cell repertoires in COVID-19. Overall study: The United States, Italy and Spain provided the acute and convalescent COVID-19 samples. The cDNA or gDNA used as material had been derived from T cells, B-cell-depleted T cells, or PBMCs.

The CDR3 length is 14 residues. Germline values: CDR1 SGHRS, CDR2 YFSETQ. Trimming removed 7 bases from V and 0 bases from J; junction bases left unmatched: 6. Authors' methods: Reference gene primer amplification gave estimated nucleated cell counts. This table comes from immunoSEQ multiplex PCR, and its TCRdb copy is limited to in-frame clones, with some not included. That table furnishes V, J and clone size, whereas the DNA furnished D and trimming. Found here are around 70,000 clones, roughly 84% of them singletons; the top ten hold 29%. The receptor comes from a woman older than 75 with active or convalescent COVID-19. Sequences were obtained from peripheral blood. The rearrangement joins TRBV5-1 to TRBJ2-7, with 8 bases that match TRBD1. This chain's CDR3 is CASRGQADSYEQYF. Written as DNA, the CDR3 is TGCGCCAGCCGGGGACAGGCGGACTCCTACGAGCAGTACTTC.